Listed here are 23 T cell receptor beta chains from one sample, sequenced in a study of blood T cells in healthy people across ages. With a J-beta primer mix and a sample-barcoded 5' primer, a second PCR ran 7 to 11 cycles. TCRdb used MiXCR to reprocess the 5' RACE reads, holding one entry per CDR3 protein. The data contain roughly 1,700,000 distinct CDR3 sequences, roughly 27% of them singletons. Sequencing was carried out using blood. These TCRs come from a woman in her twenties or thirties in good health.

The sample holds one count of this clonotype. The rearrangement joins TRBV11-2 to TRBJ2-5; 10 bases agree with TRBD1. CDR1 is SGHAT, CDR2 FQNNGV, per germline. V shed 4 bases, J shed 5 bases, and the junction held 7 bases outside the gene matches. The CDR3 loop spans 15 amino acids. CDR3 DNA: TGTGCCAGCAGCTCCGACAGGGGGCGCTTGGAGACCCAGTACTTC. Amino acids: CASSSDRGRLETQYF.

The chain has TRBV10-2 and TRBJ2-1; D gene ambiguous. Germline V lookup: CDR1 WSHSY, CDR2 SAAADI. The CDR3 totals 17 residues. Between the trimmed V and J ends, which lost 5 bases and 6 bases, there was a span of 23 bases. The DNA of the CDR3 is TGCGCCAGCAGTTGGCGGCTTGAGCAAGTAGGCCCCAATGAGCAGTTCTTC. Protein product: CASSWRLEQVGPNEQFF.

This clonotype has more than one count but fewer than ten. V and J are TRBV10-2 and TRBJ1-4; 9 nucleotides align to TRBD1. Germline V gene data show CDR1 as WSHSY and CDR2 as SAAADI. This CDR3 has 15 amino acids. After removal of 7 bases from V and 5 bases from J, the junction contained 8 bases not matched to a gene. The CDR3 coding sequence is TGCGCCAGCATGATGGGACAGGGTTGGAATGAAAAACTGTTTTTT. As protein: CASMMGQGWNEKLFF.

This clonotype was counted between two and nine times. The chain is built from TRBV5-1 and TRBJ2-3, with 11 bases lining up with TRBD2. The CDR3 sequence is 16 residues long. J lost 8 bases, V lost 0 bases, and 8 bases had no gene match. Germline V gene lookup returns CDR1 SGHRS and CDR2 YFSETQ. Written as DNA, the CDR3 is TGCGCCAGCAGCTTGGTGACTAGCGGGGATCCCAGTACGCAGTATTTT. This sequence encodes CASSLVTSGDPSTQYF. The complete variable domain, with remaining parts taken from reference TRBV5-1 and TRBJ2-3, reads KAGVTQTPRYLIKTRGQQVTLSCSPISGHRSVSWYQQTPGQGLQFLFEYFSETQRNKGNFPGRFSGRQFSNSRSEMNVSTLELGDSALYLCASSLVTSGDPSTQYFGPGTRLTVL.

V and J are TRBV12-3 or TRBV12-4 and TRBJ2-3; D possibly matches TRBD1 or TRBD2 (5 bases each). This CDR3 spans 15 amino acids. Trimming left V 5 bases short and J 0 bases short, with 12 bases between. For the CDR3, the DNA is TGTGCCAGCAGTCAATACAGGACTAGCACAGATACGCAGTATTTT. Amino acid sequence: CASSQYRTSTDTQYF.

In its sample, this clonotype was seen a few times. The J gene is TRBJ1-2, the V gene TRBV20-1; perhaps TRBD1 as D (6 bases). Germline V gene lookup returns CDR1 DFQATT and CDR2 SNEGSKA (reference sequence). V was pared by 5 bases and J by 9 bases, with 16 bases between. The CDR3 has 12 amino acids. CDR3 in amino acids: CSAEGRGFSYTF. Here the CDR3 DNA reads TGCAGTGCTGAGGGCAGGGGTTTCAGCTACACCTTC.

Notes on this clonotype: A much larger clone is a single base away; this may be a read error. V gene TRBV20-1 combines with J gene TRBJ2-7, with D hard to call. Germline-derived CDR1 and CDR2 are DFQATT and SNEGSKA (reference sequence). This CDR3 contains 12 residues. CDR3 sequence reads: CSASGRNGERYF. DNA of the CDR3: TGCAGTGCTTCTGGACGGAATGGAGAGCGGTACTTC.

This clonotype occurred a few times. The V gene is TRBV5-4, the J gene TRBJ2-7; no clear D. The germline V gene encodes CDR1 SGHNT and CDR2 YYREEE (reference sequence). Trimming took 3 bases from V and 0 from J, leaving 13 bases between them. The CDR3 spans 15 residues. The CDR3 reads CASSYGRLSSYEQYF. The DNA of the CDR3 is TGTGCCAGCAGCTATGGACGGTTGAGCTCCTACGAGCAGTACTTC.

The V call is TRBV6-5, the J call TRBJ2-1; D remains ambiguous. The CDR3 extends over 12 amino acids. CDR1 is MNHEY, CDR2 SVGAGI, per germline. Trimming removed 1 base at V and 7 bases at J, with 5 bases between. The CDR3 spells CASSYCANEQFF. CDR3 DNA: TGTGCCAGCAGTTACTGCGCAAATGAGCAGTTCTTC.

A note on this clonotype: Possible read error: a much larger clone is one base away. The chain carries TRBV20-1 and TRBJ2-1; 7 nucleotides agree with TRBD2. The J call may not be correct, given that the DNA end is closer to TRBJ2-7. The CDR3 consists of 13 residues. Germline values: CDR1 DFQATT, CDR2 SNEGSKA (reference sequence). The CDR3 DNA reads TGCAGTGCTAAGCGGGGCTCCTACAATGAGCAGTACTTC. Residues: CSAKRGSYNEQYF.

The chain joins TRBV4-2 to TRBJ2-4; 12 bases are a match to TRBD1. This CDR3 contains 18 residues. Per the germline V gene, CDR1 is LGHNA and CDR2 is YNFKEQ. Losses at the gene ends were 0 bases for V and 2 bases for J; bases not matched to a gene: 5. Here the CDR3 reads CASSQDEGQGASKNIQYF. Written as DNA, the CDR3 is TGTGCCAGCAGCCAAGATGAGGGACAGGGGGCATCCAAAAACATTCAGTACTTC.

CDR3 amino acids: CASSWADLAKNIQYF. For the CDR3, the DNA is TGTGCCAGCAGCTGGGCGGATCTAGCCAAAAACATTCAGTACTTC. The J gene is TRBJ2-4, the V gene TRBV7-9, with D uncertain. The CDR3 is 15 amino acids. Trimming took 4 bases from V and 0 from J, leaving 10 bases between them. Looked up from germline, CDR1 is SEHNR and CDR2 is FQNEAQ (reference sequence).

J is TRBJ1-1 and V is TRBV7-9; D gene ambiguous. The germline V gene has CDR1 SEHNR and CDR2 FQNEAQ (reference sequence). The ends were cut back, 5 bases at V and 10 bases at J, with 14 bases in the middle. This CDR3 comprises 12 residues. The CDR3 DNA reads TGTGCCAGCAGCAGAGGCGAGGGAGGAGCTTTCTTT. Amino acid sequence: CASSRGEGGAFF.

This clonotype was seen a handful of times. The chain uses TRBV6-1 and TRBJ1-2, with TRBD1 as a possible D gene (6 bases). Per germline, CDR1 MNHNS and CDR2 SASEGT. The length of the CDR3 is 16 residues. V lost 3 bases to trimming and J lost 4 bases, with 18 bases between them. The CDR3 spells CASSDYLTGRSYGYTF. The CDR3 DNA reads TGTGCCAGCAGTGATTACTTGACAGGACGGAGCTATGGCTACACCTTC.

Concerning this clonotype itself: A much larger clone is a single base away; this may be a read error. The chain is built from TRBV5-1 and TRBJ2-1; 7 bases line up with TRBD1. J gave up 6 bases and V 3 bases, and 6 bases lay outside the gene matches. The V gene's germline CDR1 is SGHRS and CDR2 YFSETQ. The CDR3 contains 14 residues. The CDR3 region has the DNA TGCGCCAGCAGCTCGGCACAGGGGAGCAATGAGCAGTTCTTC. Protein: CASSSAQGSNEQFF.

To note about this clonotype: This may be a read error, as it is one base from a much larger clone. The chain carries TRBV15 and TRBJ2-1; D gene ambiguous. The CDR3 length is 13 residues. V was cut by 0 bases and J by 10 bases, with 10 bases left in between. Germline V gene sequence: CDR1 LNHNV, CDR2 YYDKDF (reference sequence). CDR3 amino acids: CATSRDIGYEQFF. The CDR3 coding sequence is TGTGCCACCAGCAGAGATATAGGATACGAGCAGTTCTTC.

This clonotype was detected once. V gene TRBV28 combines with J gene TRBJ2-5, with a possible D match to TRBD1 (6 bases). The J call is doubtful: the DNA matches TRBJ2-7 better. The CDR3 sequence is 14 residues long. CDR1 is MDHEN and CDR2 is SYDVKM in the germline V gene. The CDR3 DNA sequence: TGTGCCAGCAGCACGGACAGATTCACTACCGAGCAGTACTTC. This translates into CASSTDRFTTEQYF.

The chain has TRBV5-1 and TRBJ2-5, with D tentatively TRBD2 (5 bases). The CDR3 is made up of 13 amino acids. Trimming stripped 10 bases from V and 2 bases from J, with 15 bases between. Germline V gene sequence: CDR1 SGHRS, CDR2 YFSETQ. The CDR3 sequence: CAGRGRPQETQYF. CDR3 sequence (DNA): TGCGCCGGCCGAGGGAGACCACAAGAGACCCAGTACTTC. The full variable domain, with the rest looked up from reference TRBV5-1 and TRBJ2-5, is KAGVTQTPRYLIKTRGQQVTLSCSPISGHRSVSWYQQTPGQGLQFLFEYFSETQRNKGNFPGRFSGRQFSNSRSEMNVSTLELGDSALYLCAGRGRPQETQYFGPGTRLLVL.

This clonotype was found many times. V usage is TRBV12-3 or TRBV12-4 and J usage is TRBJ1-5; D remains ambiguous. The CDR3 runs 14 residues. Trimming left V 6 bases short and J 0 bases short, with 9 bases between. Here the CDR3 DNA reads TGTGCCAGCAGCCGCTATTATAGCAATCAGCCCCAGCATTTT. Translating it yields CASSRYYSNQPQHF.

This clonotype was counted between two and nine times. The DNA of the CDR3 is TGTGCCAGCAGCCCCCCGGCGGGAGCTTCCACAGATACGCAGTATTTT. It is translated as CASSPPAGASTDTQYF. The chain couples TRBV7-9 to TRBJ2-3, with 7 bases that match TRBD2. The CDR3 has 16 residues. Trimming took 5 bases from V and 2 from J; bases not matched to a gene: 10. Germline V gene data show CDR1 as SEHNR and CDR2 as FQNEAQ (reference sequence).

This clonotype has more than one count but fewer than ten. Compared with germline, one end of the junction differs, possibly owing to a read error. CDR3 DNA: TGCGGTGCTCCCCTGGGGGGGGCCCAAGAGACCCAGTACTTC. Its translation is CGAPLGGAQETQYF. J is TRBJ2-4 and V is TRBV20-1; D may be TRBD2 (7 bases). The DNA end favors TRBJ2-5, so the J call may be wrong. The germline CDR1 and CDR2 sequences are DFQATT and SNEGSKA (reference sequence). The CDR3 is 14 residues long.

Concerning this clonotype itself: A read error is possible here, since a much larger clone lies one base away. This sequence joins TRBV10-3 and TRBJ2-1; D possibly uses TRBD1 or TRBD2 (5 bases each). V lost 11 bases and J lost 8, with 22 bases in between. The germline gives CDR1 ENHRY, CDR2 SYGVKD. The CDR3 extends over 14 amino acids. The CDR3 region is CAADLGDLRDEQFF. CDR3 sequence (DNA): TGTGCCGCCGATCTGGGGGACCTCCGGGATGAGCAGTTCTTC.

The table lists this clonotype with a few counts. The chain recombines TRBV28 with TRBJ1-2; D may be TRBD1 (5 bases). V was cut by 1 base and J by 4 bases, with 13 bases left in between. Germline V lookup: CDR1 MDHEN, CDR2 SYDVKM. CDR3 length: 15 residues. The CDR3, as DNA: TGTGCCAGCAGTTTATTAGGGGAGGAGGCCTATGGCTACACCTTC. Translating gives CASSLLGEEAYGYTF.